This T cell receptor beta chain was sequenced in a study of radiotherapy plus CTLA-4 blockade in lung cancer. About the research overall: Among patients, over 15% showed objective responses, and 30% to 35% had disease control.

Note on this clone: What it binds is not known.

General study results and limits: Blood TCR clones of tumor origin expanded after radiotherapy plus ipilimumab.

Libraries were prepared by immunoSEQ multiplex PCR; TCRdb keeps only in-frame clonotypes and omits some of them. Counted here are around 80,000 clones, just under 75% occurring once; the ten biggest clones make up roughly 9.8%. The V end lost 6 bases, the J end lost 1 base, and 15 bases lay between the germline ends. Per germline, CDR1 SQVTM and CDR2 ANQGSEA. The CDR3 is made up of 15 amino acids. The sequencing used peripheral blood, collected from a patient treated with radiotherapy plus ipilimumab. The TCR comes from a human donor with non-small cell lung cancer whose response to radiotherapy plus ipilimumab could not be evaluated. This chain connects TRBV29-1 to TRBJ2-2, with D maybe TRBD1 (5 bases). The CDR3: CSVDIRGWNTGELFF. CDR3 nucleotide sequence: TGCAGCGTAGATATTAGGGGCTGGAACACCGGGGAGCTGTTTTTT.